This T cell receptor beta chain was found in a study of technical replicates of blood from several donors. This table comes from immunoSEQ multiplex PCR, and its TCRdb copy is limited to in-frame clones, with some not included. The table lists about 72,000 clones, around 95% of them singletons. The germline V gene encodes CDR1 WSHSY and CDR2 SAAADI. V trimming: 4 bases; J trimming: 7 bases; junction bases outside the gene matches: 1. The CDR3 totals 13 residues. This sequence joins TRBV10-2 and TRBJ1-4; 9 nucleotides agree with TRBD1. Sample: T cells isolated from PBMCs. The TCR was taken from a human donor in good health. The CDR3 DNA follows: TGCGCCAGCAGTGGACAGGGGGGTGAAAAACTGTTTTTT. The encoded protein is CASSGQGGEKLFF.